The next 7 T cell receptor beta chains were all read from a single sample in a study of CD4 T cells in relation to SARS-CoV-2 and coronaviruses (dated by TCRdb to the early 2020s). Receptor libraries were prepared by the immunoSEQ multiplex PCR assay. This immuneACCESS table, as held by TCRdb, lists in-frame sequences with V and J called but not all clones. Of the missing ones, under half trace to an unresolved V gene in checked studies; the others have no known cause. For this sample the table gives about 28,000 clones, of which 70% to 85% were detected only once. The top ten constitute about 15% of the sample. CD4+ T cells from unexposed donors were collected before the COVID-19 pandemic (2011-2018). After less than eleven days of culture, CD4+ T cells were isolated with the EasySep CD4+ T cell isolation kit. These receptors have no identified antigens. Sequenced material: CD4+ T cells from PBMCs, cultured in vitro. These receptors came from a human donor in good health.

V and J are TRBV6-5 and TRBJ1-2; D remains unclear. Germline V gene sequence: CDR1 MNHEY, CDR2 SVGAGI. V was cut by 6 bases and J by 4 bases, with 15 bases left in between. CDR3 size: 14 residues. The CDR3 DNA follows: TGTGCCAGCAGATCAGGACGGACCTCCTATGGCTACACCTTC. This encodes CASRSGRTSYGYTF.

This sequence joins TRBV5-1 and TRBJ1-1; TRBD1 matches 8 bases. The germline V gene has CDR1 SGHRS and CDR2 YFSETQ. The CDR3 covers 14 residues. The junction had 1 base not matched to a gene; V was cut back by 2 bases and J by 1 base. The CDR3 DNA reads as TGCGCCAGCAGCTTAACAGGGGGGAACACTGAAGCTTTCTTT. This sequence encodes CASSLTGGNTEAFF.

This sequence joins TRBV3-1 (or the pseudogene TRBV3-2) and TRBJ1-5; D remains ambiguous. Per the germline V gene, CDR1 is LGHDT and CDR2 is YNNKEL (reference sequence). Deletions cut 2 bases from V and 7 bases from J, with 6 bases between. The CDR3 extends over 12 amino acids. This chain's CDR3 is CASSQREQPQHF. CDR3 DNA sequence: TGTGCCAGCAGCCAAAGGGAACAGCCCCAGCATTTT.

J is TRBJ2-7 and V is TRBV7-6; 10 nucleotides match TRBD2. The V and J ends lost 2 bases and 0 bases, in that order; junction bases with no gene match: 4. Germline loops: CDR1 SGHVS, CDR2 FNYEAQ. This CDR3 spans 16 amino acids. The CDR3 coding sequence is TGTGCCAGCAGCTTACTAGCGGGGGTTAGCTCCTACGAGCAGTACTTC. Protein: CASSLLAGVSSYEQYF. The full variable domain, rest sourced from reference TRBV7-6 and TRBJ2-7, is GAGVSQSPRYKVTKRGQDVALRCDPISGHVSLYWYRQALGQGPEFLTYFNYEAQQDKSGLPNDRFSAERPEGSISTLTIQRTEQRDSAMYRCASSLLAGVSSYEQYFGPGTRLTVT.

This chain links TRBV9 with TRBJ2-1; 10 nucleotides line up with TRBD2. Germline CDR1 reads SGDLS; CDR2 reads YYNGEE. The CDR3 length is 15 residues. The ends lost 1 base at V and 7 bases at J; junction bases unmatched: 5. This chain's CDR3 is CASSVRLAGVNEQFF. The DNA for the CDR3 is TGTGCCAGCAGCGTAAGGCTAGCGGGAGTTAATGAGCAGTTCTTC. Complete variable domain (other parts from reference TRBV9 and TRBJ2-1): DSGVTQTPKHLITATGQRVTLRCSPRSGDLSVYWYQQSLDQGLQFLIQYYNGEERAKGNILERFSAQQFPDLHSELNLSSLELGDSALYFCASSVRLAGVNEQFFGPGTRLTVL.

This chain joins TRBV10-3 and TRBJ2-1; tentative D call: TRBD1 (5 bases). CDR1 ENHRY and CDR2 SYGVKD come from the germline V gene. The CDR3 spans 16 residues. V lost 3 bases and J 5 bases, leaving 17 bases between the germline ends. The CDR3 sequence is CAISENGASRNNEQFF. CDR3 in DNA: TGTGCCATCAGTGAAAATGGGGCTAGTCGAAACAATGAGCAGTTCTTC.

This CDR3 reads CASRGDRLFGNEKLFF. Here the CDR3 DNA reads TGTGCCAGCAGGGGGGACAGGCTATTTGGTAATGAAAAACTGTTTTTT. The chain combines TRBV2 with TRBJ1-4; 8 bases agree with TRBD1. V was pared by 6 bases and J by 4 bases, with 10 bases of the junction left unmatched. CDR3 length: 16 residues. Germline V gives CDR1 SNHLY, CDR2 FYNNEI.